This T cell receptor beta chain was sequenced during a study of T-cell memory formation after mild COVID-19. The table lists this clonotype with a few counts. Its antigen is unknown. General observations from the study: CD4/CD8 balance characterized clones contracting day 15 to 85, and CD4+ skew characterized later expanders. Pre-infection memory already had some responding clones, implying cross-reactive memory joined.

Researchers used 5'RACE with constant-segment primers to make TCR alpha and TCR beta cDNA libraries that carry sample barcodes and UMIs. MiXCR, run by TCRdb on the 5' RACE reads, gives a single entry per CDR3 protein. This sample has about 320,000 distinct CDR3 sequences, with roughly an eighth found just once. The germline V and J ends were trimmed by 6 bases and 5 bases, with 13 bases remaining between them. The CDR3 extends over 13 amino acids. CDR1 and CDR2 (germline): MNHNS, SASEGT. Sequencing was done on a sample of PBMCs or a T cell subset sorted from them (not recorded which). The sequence came from a man aged 18 to 29 who had mild COVID-19 (a few samples of this study predate the infection). Cell type and time point are not known. The chain uses TRBV6-1 and TRBJ2-5, with D perhaps TRBD1 (5 bases). The CDR3 here is CASSSQGMETQYF. DNA for the CDR3: TGTGCCAGCAGCTCCCAGGGCATGGAGACCCAGTACTTC.